This TCR beta chain originates from a study of blood T cells in healthy people across ages. A second PCR of about 6 to 12 cycles used a sample-barcoded 5' primer and a J-beta primer mix. Each CDR3 protein gets one entry after TCRdb re-called the 5' RACE reads with MiXCR. The top ten clones hold 13% of a sample with some 900,000 distinct CDR3 sequences, 48% of them seen once. V was shortened by 2 bases and J by 7 bases, with 18 bases between the two germline ends. This CDR3 contains 14 residues. The germline gives CDR1 DFQATT, CDR2 SNEGSKA (reference sequence). The sequencing sample was made of blood. The V call is TRBV20-1, the J call TRBJ2-7, with D possibly matching TRBD2 (7 bases). The sequence came from a man aged 30-40 years in good health. In nucleotides, the CDR3 is TGCAGTGCTAGAAACCAGCGCGGGGGCTGGGAGCAGTACTTC. Translation: CSARNQRGGWEQYF.